A single sample gave rise to the 16 T cell receptor beta chains below, sequenced in a study of shared clonotypes between healthy human individuals (TCRdb year 2020). Libraries came from the immunoSEQ multiplex PCR assay. Entries here come from immuneACCESS through TCRdb and include only in-frame sequences with V and J called. Some clones fail to appear in such tables; in the studies checked, an unresolved V gene covers under half of the shortfall, and the cause of the remainder is unknown. The sample data list under 750,000 clones, and 55% to 75% of these were observed just once. Jointly, the top ten make up about 1.7% of the sample. The material sequenced was memory CD4+ T cells sorted from blood. The sample's cell subset or site, from its label and the paper: CD45RA-negative fraction. Receptor source: a woman aged 25 to 39 in good health.

On this clone: Other nucleotide sequences from this sample produce the same CDR3. The chain has TRBV28 and TRBJ2-2; a weak D match, TRBD1 (6 bases). Germline V gene data show CDR1 as MDHEN and CDR2 as SYDVKM. V shed 9 bases and J shed 1 base, with 9 bases lying between them. The CDR3 length is 13 residues. DNA for the CDR3: TGTGCCAGTAAGGACAGGAACACCGGGGAGCTGTTTTTT. Translated: CASKDRNTGELFF.

The J gene is TRBJ2-1, the V gene TRBV5-1; D is undetermined. The ends were cut back, 0 bases at V and 9 bases at J, with 16 bases in the middle. The CDR3 spans 15 residues. Germline-derived CDR1 and CDR2 are SGHRS and YFSETQ. The CDR3 here is CASSLGQDPPGEQFF. CDR3 in DNA: TGCGCCAGCAGCTTGGGGCAGGACCCGCCGGGTGAGCAGTTCTTC.

This clone was seen only once. The gene calls are TRBV7-2 and TRBJ2-4; a possible D gene is TRBD1 (6 bases). Germline CDR1 and CDR2: SGHTA and FQGNSA. This CDR3 has 15 residues. The V and J ends lost 1 base and 7 bases respectively, with 14 bases between them. DNA of the CDR3: TGTGCCAGCAGCTTAGTAACAGGGCCTACGAACATTCAGTACTTC. Its translation is CASSLVTGPTNIQYF.

This clone has a single count. V usage is TRBV7-8 and J usage is TRBJ2-1; D uncertain. Germline values: CDR1 SGHVS, CDR2 FQNEAQ. This CDR3 is 13 amino acids long. The germline V and J ends were trimmed by 5 bases and 7 bases, with 12 bases remaining between them. The CDR3 reads CASSPLMGNEQFF. The CDR3 DNA reads TGTGCCAGCAGCCCTCTGATGGGTAATGAGCAGTTCTTC. The full variable domain, in which reference TRBV7-8 and TRBJ2-1 provide the parts outside the CDR3, is GAGVSQSPRYKVAKRGQDVALRCDPISGHVSLFWYQQALGQGPEFLTYFQNEAQLDKSGLPSDRFFAERPEGSVSTLKIQRTQQEDSAVYLCASSPLMGNEQFFGPGTRLTVL.

As DNA, the CDR3 is TGTGCCAGCAGCCGACCTTTGGGGGGTAATGAAAAACTGTTTTTT. Its translation: CASSRPLGGNEKLFF. J is TRBJ1-4 and V is TRBV7-8, with a possible D match to TRBD1 (5 bases). Germline CDR1 reads SGHVS; CDR2 reads FQNEAQ. V lost 5 bases, J lost 4 bases, and 14 bases lay in between. This CDR3 is 15 amino acids long.

The J gene is TRBJ2-1, the V gene TRBV5-1; 10 bases agree with TRBD1. Per germline, CDR1 SGHRS and CDR2 YFSETQ. The CDR3 loop spans 15 amino acids. Trimming cost V 4 bases and J 6 bases; bases outside gene matches: 7. CDR3 sequence: CASSRGTGDVNEQFF. The CDR3 DNA follows: TGCGCCAGCAGCCGGGGGACAGGGGATGTCAATGAGCAGTTCTTC.

The V and J genes are TRBV19 and TRBJ2-3; no clear D gene. Germline CDR1 is LNHDA and CDR2 is SQIVND (reference sequence). The CDR3 contains 14 residues. With 6 bases removed from V and 0 bases from J, the gap between germline ends came to 10 bases. CDR3 coding DNA: TGTGCCAGTAGGATGGGTTCTAGCACAGATACGCAGTATTTT. Its translation: CASRMGSSTDTQYF. Complete variable domain (other parts from reference TRBV19 and TRBJ2-3): DGGITQSPKYLFRKEGQNVTLSCEQNLNHDAMYWYRQDPGQGLRLIYYSQIVNDFQKGDIAEGYSVSREKKESFPLTVTSAQKNPTAFYLCASRMGSSTDTQYFGPGTRLTVL.

Of note for this clone: Other DNA sequences in the same sample also yield this CDR3. This sequence joins TRBV18 and TRBJ2-5, with D hard to call. The CDR3 totals 12 residues. V lost 2 bases to trimming and J lost 5 bases, with 6 bases between them. The germline CDR1 and CDR2 sequences are KGHSH and LQKENI. The CDR3 nucleotides read TGTGCCAGCTCACCATCACTGGAGACCCAGTACTTC. It translates to CASSPSLETQYF.

The V call is TRBV5-1, the J call TRBJ2-7; 11 nucleotides match TRBD1. V gave up 5 bases and J gave up 6 bases; unmatched junction bases: 13. This CDR3 has 16 residues. The germline CDR1 and CDR2 sequences are SGHRS and YFSETQ. The CDR3 sequence: CASRRFLGQGAPEQYF. The CDR3 nucleotides are TGCGCCAGCAGAAGATTCCTCGGACAGGGGGCACCCGAGCAGTACTTC.

The chain employs TRBV4-1 and TRBJ1-5; TRBD1 aligns across 9 bases. J gave up 5 bases and V 4 bases, and 6 bases lay outside the gene matches. The CDR3 is made up of 15 amino acids. Per the germline V gene, CDR1 is MGHRA and CDR2 is YSYEKL. The CDR3 nucleotides are TGCGCCAGCAGCCCTTTAAGGACAGGGGATCAGCCCCAGCATTTT. This translates into CASSPLRTGDQPQHF.

There are a few counts of this clone. The CDR3 DNA is TGCGCCAGCAGCTCGATGACAGGGGACACTGAAGCTTTCTTT. Translated, it gives CASSSMTGDTEAFF. V and J are TRBV5-1 and TRBJ1-1; 8 bases fit TRBD1. In germline, CDR1 is SGHRS, CDR2 YFSETQ. The CDR3 has 14 amino acids. The V segment lost 3 bases and the J segment 3 bases; nucleotides outside the gene matches: 4. The full variable domain, with the rest looked up from reference TRBV5-1 and TRBJ1-1, is KAGVTQTPRYLIKTRGQQVTLSCSPISGHRSVSWYQQTPGQGLQFLFEYFSETQRNKGNFPGRFSGRQFSNSRSEMNVSTLELGDSALYLCASSSMTGDTEAFFGQGTRLTVV.

The chain combines TRBV29-1 with TRBJ2-7; D might be TRBD2 (5 bases). The CDR3 length is 14 residues. Germline V CDR1 and CDR2: SQVTM, ANQGSEA. Trimming took off 4 bases at V and 7 bases at J, with 20 bases between the two ends. The CDR3 DNA follows: TGCAGCGTTGGTACCGCCGTGGGGAGAAGGGAGCAGTACTTC. As protein: CSVGTAVGRREQYF.

The J gene is TRBJ2-2, the V gene TRBV7-3, with D possibly matching TRBD2 (5 bases). The CDR3 is 15 residues long. The V gene's germline CDR1 is SGHTA and CDR2 FQGTGA. V was clipped by 5 bases and J by 2 bases, with 12 bases between them. In DNA, the CDR3 is TGTGCCAGCAGCCCGAGGGCCCAAAACACCGGGGAGCTGTTTTTT. Amino acid sequence: CASSPRAQNTGELFF.

The V call is TRBV9, the J call TRBJ1-5; the D is unclear. V was pared by 4 bases and J by 7 bases, with 15 bases between. This CDR3 contains 14 residues. Per the germline V gene, CDR1 is SGDLS and CDR2 is YYNGEE. CDR3 protein: CASSPFGGSQPQHF. The CDR3, as DNA: TGTGCCAGCAGCCCTTTTGGCGGATCACAGCCCCAGCATTTT.

In the case of this clone: This sequence may be a read error, since a much larger clone differs from it by one base. The sample carries other DNA sequences with the same CDR3. The V and J genes are TRBV11-2 and TRBJ1-1; D not certain. V was cut by 5 bases and J by 3 bases, with 10 bases left in between. This CDR3 is 13 amino acids long. Looked up from germline, CDR1 is SGHAT and CDR2 is FQNNGV. The CDR3, as DNA: TGTGCCAGCAGCCCTCAACGGGACACTGAAGCTTTCTTT. Its protein product is CASSPQRDTEAFF.

A word on this clone: Other DNA sequences in the same sample also yield this CDR3. This chain uses TRBV28 with TRBJ1-4; the D gene is possibly TRBD1 (6 bases). V lost 6 bases, J lost 5 bases, and 13 bases lay in between. This CDR3 is 14 amino acids long. Germline lookup yields CDR1 MDHEN and CDR2 SYDVKM. Here the CDR3 reads CASSRGGGNEKLFF. CDR3 in DNA: TGTGCCAGCAGCCGGGGGGGCGGGAATGAAAAACTGTTTTTT. Full variable domain (missing parts from reference TRBV28 and TRBJ1-4): DVKVTQSSRYLVKRTGEKVFLECVQDMDHENMFWYRQDPGLGLRLIYFSYDVKMKEKGDIPEGYSVSREKKERFSLILESASTNQTSMYLCASSRGGGNEKLFFGSGTQLSVL.